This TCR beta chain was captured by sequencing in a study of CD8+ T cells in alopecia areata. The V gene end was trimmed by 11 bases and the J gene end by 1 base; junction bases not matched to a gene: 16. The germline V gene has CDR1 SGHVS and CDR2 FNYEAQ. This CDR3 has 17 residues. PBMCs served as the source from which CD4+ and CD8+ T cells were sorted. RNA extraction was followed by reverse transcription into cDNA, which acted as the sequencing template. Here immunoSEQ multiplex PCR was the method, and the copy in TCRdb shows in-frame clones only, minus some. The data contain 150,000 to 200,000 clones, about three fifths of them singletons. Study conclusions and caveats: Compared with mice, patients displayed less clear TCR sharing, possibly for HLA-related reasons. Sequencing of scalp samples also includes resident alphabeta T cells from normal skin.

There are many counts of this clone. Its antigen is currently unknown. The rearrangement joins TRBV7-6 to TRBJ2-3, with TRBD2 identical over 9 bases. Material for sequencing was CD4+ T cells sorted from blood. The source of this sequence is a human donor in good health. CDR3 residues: CASILAGGKEGTDTQYF. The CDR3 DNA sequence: TGTGCCTCCATTCTCGCGGGAGGGAAAGAAGGCACAGATACGCAGTATTTT.